This TCR beta chain came from a study of blood T cell repertoires in COVID-19. Across the whole study: Researchers got acute and convalescent COVID-19 samples from the United States, Italy and Spain. PBMCs, B-cell-depleted T cells, or T cells provided the cDNA or gDNA that made up the material.

Recovered status applied to Cohort 3 donors who had two consecutive negative PCRs. It also applied to those with clearance or with symptom resolution. In germline, CDR1 is SEHNR, CDR2 FQNEAQ (reference sequence). The CDR3 totals 13 residues. The V and J ends lost 6 bases and 4 bases respectively, with 12 bases between them. Original analysis: The assay estimated nucleated cells by amplifying reference gene primers. This table comes from immunoSEQ multiplex PCR, and its TCRdb copy is limited to in-frame clones, with some not included. V, J and clone size derive from that table, while D and trimming were established from the DNA sequence. This table holds approximately 290,000 clones, approximately 85% found once.

The clonotype comes from a woman aged 30 to 39 who had recovered from COVID-19. The sequenced sample was PBMCs or T cells enriched from blood (not recorded which). The chain carries TRBV7-9 and TRBJ1-2, with D perhaps TRBD1 (6 bases). The CDR3 reads CASSFLGAYGYTF. DNA of the CDR3: TGTGCCAGCAGTTTCTTGGGGGCCTATGGCTACACCTTC.